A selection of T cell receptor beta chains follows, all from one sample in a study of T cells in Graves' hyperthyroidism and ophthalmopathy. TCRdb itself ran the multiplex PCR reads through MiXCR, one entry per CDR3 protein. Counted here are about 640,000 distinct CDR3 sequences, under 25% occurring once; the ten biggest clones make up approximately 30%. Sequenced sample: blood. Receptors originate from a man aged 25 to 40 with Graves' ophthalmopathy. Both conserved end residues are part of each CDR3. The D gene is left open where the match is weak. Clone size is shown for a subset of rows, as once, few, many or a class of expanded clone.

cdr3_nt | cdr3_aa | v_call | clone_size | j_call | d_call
TGTGCCAGCCAAACGCTGCCAGGGGCCTACGAGCAGTACTTC | CASQTLPGAYEQYF | TRBV27 | few | TRBJ2-7 | -
TGTGCCAGCAGTGAATCACGCCAATGGGGAACGCAGTATTTT | CASSESRQWGTQYF | TRBV2 | many | TRBJ2-3 | -
TGTGCCACCAGCAGCCGACTAGCCCGCACAGATACGCAGTATTTT | CATSSRLARTDTQYF | TRBV15 | few | TRBJ2-3 | TRBD2
TGTGCCAGCAGCATCGTTCTAGGGTATAGCAATCAGCCCCAGCATTTT | CASSIVLGYSNQPQHF | TRBV7-8 | - | TRBJ1-5 | -
TGCAGTGCTAGGTTGCAGGGAAATCAGCCCCAGCATTTT | CSARLQGNQPQHF | TRBV20-1 | - | TRBJ1-5 | -
TGTGCCGGTTGGACGGGAGTGGAGGATACGCAGTATTTT | CAGWTGVEDTQYF | TRBV2 | many | TRBJ2-3 | -
TGTGCCAGCAGACTTAGAACTGAAGCTTTCTTT | CASRLRTEAFF | TRBV28 | many | TRBJ1-1 | -
TGTGCCAGCAGTTTAGCCGGGGCGGGAGATCGTCATGAGCAGTTCTTC | CASSLAGAGDRHEQFF | TRBV28 | many | TRBJ2-1 | TRBD2
TGTGCCAGCACCAGGGGGGGACCGGGCCTTAGCGGGACAGATACGCAGTATTTT | CASTRGGPGLSGTDTQYF | TRBV6-1 | - | TRBJ2-3 | -
TGTGCCAGCGGCAGGGTTGGTGAGACCCAGTACTTC | CASGRVGETQYF | TRBV6-1 | many | TRBJ2-5 | -
TGTGCCAGCAGCTTAGCGGCCACTAGCGCAACCTACAATGAGCAGTTCTTC | CASSLAATSATYNEQFF | TRBV7-2 | few | TRBJ2-1 | TRBD2
TGTGCCAGCAGTCAGGACAGACTTCTAGCCAAAAACATTCAGTACTTC | CASSQDRLLAKNIQYF | TRBV25-1 | - | TRBJ2-4 | -
TGTGCCAGCAGCTTCTCTCCCGGAGAAGAGACCCAGTACTTC | CASSFSPGEETQYF | TRBV11-2 | many | TRBJ2-5 | -
TGTGCCAGCAGTGATACTAGCGTCAGGGGAGATACGCAGTATTTT | CASSDTSVRGDTQYF | TRBV11-2 | many | TRBJ2-3 | -
TGTGCCAGCAGTTTAAGCAGGGAAGAGACCCAGTACTTC | CASSLSREETQYF | TRBV27 | - | TRBJ2-5 | -
TGTGCCCTCCTCGCGGGGCTAGCGGGACCCTCCTACAATGAGCAGTTCTTC | CALLAGLAGPSYNEQFF | TRBV2 | many | TRBJ2-1 | TRBD2
TGTGCCAGCAGCCGGTGGGACACGTCCTACGAGCAGTACTTC | CASSRWDTSYEQYF | TRBV3-1 | few | TRBJ2-7 | -
TGTGCCAGTAGTTACACCGGGGGGTTCGGCTACACCTTC | CASSYTGGFGYTF | TRBV19 | - | TRBJ1-2 | -
TGTGCCAGCAGCGACGGACTAGCGGGGTACCAAGAGACCCAGTACTTC | CASSDGLAGYQETQYF | TRBV11-2 | many | TRBJ2-5 | TRBD2
TGCAGTGCTAACCGTGACAGGGACTACTACGAGCAGTACTTC | CSANRDRDYYEQYF | TRBV20-1 | - | TRBJ2-7 | -
TGTGCCAGCACCCGGGGGGGGGCTGAAGCTTTCTTT | CASTRGGAEAFF | TRBV5-6 | few | TRBJ1-1 | -
TGTGCCAGCAGCCTCGGACTAGAGAGATTTAATGAGCAGTTCTTC | CASSLGLERFNEQFF | TRBV11-2 | - | TRBJ2-1 | TRBD2
TGTGCCAGCAGCTTAGGAGGGACCCAGTACTTC | CASSLGGTQYF | TRBV11-2 | many | TRBJ2-5 | -
TGCAGTGCTAGTAGGGGTGCGGGAATCGGTAATGAAAAACTGTTTTTT | CSASRGAGIGNEKLFF | TRBV20-1 | many | TRBJ1-4 | -
TGTGCCAGCCGCCGGGTGAATGAGCAGTTCTTC | CASRRVNEQFF | TRBV28 | many | TRBJ2-1 | -
TGTGCCAGCAGTCCTTCGGGTGGGCGGAACACTGAAGCTTTCTTT | CASSPSGGRNTEAFF | TRBV27 | many | TRBJ1-1 | -
TGTGCCAGCAGCTTACGTCCGGGGCGGAATACCGTCTCCTACAATGAGCAGTTCTTC | CASSLRPGRNTVSYNEQFF | TRBV7-2 | once | TRBJ2-1 | -
TGCAGTGCTGGAACTGGGACAGGGTGGCAGCCCCAGCATTTT | CSAGTGTGWQPQHF | TRBV20-1 | once | TRBJ1-5 | TRBD1
TGTGCCAGCAGCTCTCGGGACAGGGGACTGGACCTTGGGAATGAGCAGTTCTTC | CASSSRDRGLDLGNEQFF | TRBV13 | - | TRBJ2-1 | TRBD1
TGTGCCAGCAGCTCGGGCAGGGAGAACACCGGGGAGCTGTTTTTT | CASSSGRENTGELFF | TRBV11-2 | few | TRBJ2-2 | -
TGTGCCAGCGCAAGGGGGGGGAACACTGAAGCTTTCTTT | CASARGGNTEAFF | TRBV27 | - | TRBJ1-1 | -